The 21 T cell receptor beta chains below were found in one sample sequenced in a study of T-cell reconstitution after alpha-beta-depleted transplantation in children. The TCRbeta library was prepared with unique molecular identifiers. MiXCR, applied by TCRdb to the PCR reads, yields one record per CDR3 protein. Of tens of thousands of distinct CDR3 sequences in the sample, around 9% are singletons; the top ten hold 25% to 30%. Material: PBMCs, mostly from graft donor cells, obtained 60 days after TCRalphabeta/CD19-depleted stem cell transplant. These receptors all come from a male patient aged 2 to 9 who had a stem cell transplant for chronic granulomatous disease, so the T cells may come from the graft donor.

This clonotype has just a few counts. A read error is possible here, since a much larger clone lies one base away. This chain connects TRBV5-1 to TRBJ2-1; 7 bases agree with TRBD2. CDR3 length: 16 amino acids. The ends lost 0 bases at V and 5 bases at J; junction bases unmatched: 8. CDR1 and CDR2 (germline): SGHRS, YFSETQ. CDR3 protein: CASSLVRGGNNNEQFF. The CDR3 DNA is TGCGCCAGCAGCTTGGTCCGCGGGGGTAACAACAATGAGCAGTTCTTC.

This clonotype was observed once. A much larger clone differs by one base, so this may be a read error. The CDR3 protein is CSVEDVGTGDGDTF. The CDR3 DNA reads as TGCAGCGTTGAAGATGTCGGGACAGGGGATGGCGACACCTTC. V usage is TRBV29-1 and J usage is TRBJ1-2; 10 positions agree with TRBD1. This CDR3 contains 14 residues. The germline gives CDR1 SQVTM, CDR2 ANQGSEA. Together with reference TRBV29-1 and TRBJ1-2, the CDR3 gives the full variable domain: SAVISQKPSRDICQRGTSLTIQCQVDSQVTMMFWYRQQPGQSLTLIATANQGSEATYESGFVIDKFPISRPNLTFSTLTVSNMSPEDSSIYLCSVEDVGTGDGDTFGSGTRLTVV.

This clonotype was counted many times. The gene calls are TRBV10-3 and TRBJ2-5; D could derive from TRBD1 or TRBD2 (5 bases each). Trimming took off 4 bases at V and 4 bases at J, with 13 bases between the two ends. CDR1 ENHRY and CDR2 SYGVKD come from the germline V gene. The CDR3 contains 14 residues. In nucleotides, the CDR3 is TGTGCCATCAGTGGTTCCGGGACGGGAGAGACCCAGTACTTC. Encoded protein: CAISGSGTGETQYF.

This clonotype occurred many times. The chain has TRBV29-1 and TRBJ2-3; 14 bases agree with TRBD2. CDR1 SQVTM and CDR2 ANQGSEA come from the germline V gene. The CDR3 runs to 18 residues. J was trimmed by 2 bases and V by 2 bases; bases with no gene match: 9. CDR3 nucleotides: TGCAGCGTTGAAAGGGGGCCGGGACTAGCGGGAGTCACAGATACGCAGTATTTT. It yields the protein CSVERGPGLAGVTDTQYF.

This clonotype showed up many times. J is TRBJ2-3 and V is TRBV27, with unresolved D. Germline V lookup: CDR1 MNHEY, CDR2 SMNVEV (reference sequence). The V end was cut by 3 bases, the J end by 3 bases, with 7 bases between. This CDR3 region has 13 residues. CDR3 region: CASSLLGTDTQYF. DNA for the CDR3: TGTGCCAGCAGTTTGTTGGGGACAGATACGCAGTATTTT.

This clonotype has at least ten counts. The chain couples TRBV9 to TRBJ1-3; D remains ambiguous. The CDR3 is 16 residues long. Trimming shortened V by 4 bases and J by 0 bases, and 14 bases separated the two germline ends. In germline, CDR1 is SGDLS, CDR2 YYNGEE. In DNA, the CDR3 is TGTGCCAGCAGCCCTGACACGGTTCACTCTGGAAACACCATATATTTT. Translating it yields CASSPDTVHSGNTIYF.

This clonotype came up a few times. V gene TRBV3-1 combines with J gene TRBJ2-1, with D tentatively TRBD1 (5 bases). Trimming took 4 bases from V and 4 from J, leaving 8 bases between them. In germline, CDR1 is LGHDT, CDR2 YNNKEL (reference sequence). The CDR3 has 13 residues. This chain's CDR3 is CASSRGTYNEQFF. DNA of the CDR3: TGTGCCAGCAGCCGGGGCACTTACAATGAGCAGTTCTTC.

This clonotype was recorded at least ten times. CDR3 region: CAISESLRTSDEQFF. In DNA form, the CDR3 reads TGTGCCATCAGTGAGTCTTTGAGGACTAGCGATGAGCAGTTCTTC. The chain carries TRBV10-3 and TRBJ2-1; 9 positions agree with TRBD2. CDR1 is ENHRY, CDR2 SYGVKD, per germline. This CDR3 spans 15 amino acids. V trimming: 0 bases; J trimming: 8 bases; junction bases outside the gene matches: 5.

This clonotype has only a few counts. V gene TRBV27 combines with J gene TRBJ2-3; D is unresolved. CDR1 and CDR2 from the germline V gene are MNHEY and SMNVEV (reference sequence). The ends were cut back, 3 bases at V and 2 bases at J, with 18 bases in the middle. The CDR3 contains 17 residues. The CDR3 reads CASSLVGVPPPTDTQYF. CDR3 nucleotides: TGTGCCAGCAGTTTGGTTGGAGTTCCACCACCCACAGATACGCAGTATTTT.

This clonotype was counted ten times or more. J is TRBJ2-1 and V is TRBV9; 9 positions agree with TRBD2. Germline loops: CDR1 SGDLS, CDR2 YYNGEE. The CDR3 is 13 residues long. The trim removed 3 bases at V and 10 bases at J, leaving 5 bases unmatched. The CDR3 is CASSAALAGEQFF. The CDR3, as DNA: TGTGCCAGCAGCGCCGCACTAGCGGGCGAGCAGTTCTTC.

This clonotype came up many times. The chain is built from TRBV4-1 and TRBJ2-5, with D perhaps TRBD1 (5 bases). Looked up from germline, CDR1 is MGHRA and CDR2 is YSYEKL. V was clipped by 4 bases and J by 7 bases, with 16 bases between them. This CDR3 is built from 14 residues. CDR3 bases: TGCGCCAGCAGCCCCCCGTGGGGCGTGAGGACCCAGTACTTC. Protein sequence: CASSPPWGVRTQYF.

The chain carries TRBV27 and TRBJ2-6, with 7 positions matching TRBD1. The CDR3 is 17 residues long. V lost 5 bases, J lost 2 bases, and 9 bases stayed unmatched. From germline, CDR1 is MNHEY and CDR2 SMNVEV (reference sequence). The CDR3, as DNA: TGTGCCAGCAGTACAGGGGCAACGCGAGCTGGGGCCAACGTCCTGACTTTC. It specifies CASSTGATRAGANVLTF.

The V call is TRBV30, the J call TRBJ2-7, with D maybe TRBD1 (6 bases). This CDR3 is 13 amino acids long. Germline CDR1 GTSNPN, CDR2 SVGIG (reference sequence). Between the trimmed V and J ends, which lost 5 bases and 3 bases, there was a span of 14 bases. CDR3 sequence: CAWGQTRNYEQYF. The CDR3 DNA reads TGTGCCTGGGGACAGACACGAAACTACGAGCAGTACTTC.

The chain has TRBV6-2 or TRBV6-3 and TRBJ1-3; the D gene is possibly TRBD1 (5 bases). Germline V gene sequence: CDR1 MNHEY, CDR2 SVGEGT. The CDR3 extends over 16 amino acids. The V and J ends lost 6 bases and 0 bases respectively, with 15 bases between them. CDR3 coding DNA: TGTGCCAGCAGCAAGGGACTTTCTGTCTCTGGAAACACCATATATTTT. It yields the protein CASSKGLSVSGNTIYF.

This clonotype was seen at least ten times. The rearrangement joins TRBV20-1 to TRBJ2-1; the match to TRBD2 covers 7 bases. The germline V gene has CDR1 DFQATT and CDR2 SNEGSKA (reference sequence). V lost 2 bases, J lost 7 bases, and 14 bases stayed unmatched. The CDR3 loop spans 16 amino acids. CDR3 DNA: TGCAGTGCTAGAAGGCTAGCGGCCTCCCTCACGAATGAGCAGTTCTTC. Translated, it gives CSARRLAASLTNEQFF.

This clonotype has ten or more counts. The J gene is TRBJ2-3, the V gene TRBV7-3; 8 bases are shared with TRBD2. V lost 2 bases and J lost 4; bases outside the gene matches: 5. Germline CDR1 is SGHTA and CDR2 is FQGTGA. CDR3 size: 15 residues. CDR3 nucleotide sequence: TGTGCCAGCAGCTTAGGGAGCGGGAGTTCAGATACGCAGTATTTT. Its protein is CASSLGSGSSDTQYF.

This clonotype has ten or more counts. CDR3 nucleotides: TGCGCCAGCAGCCAGAGGGACGGCTACTATGGCTACACCTTC. Residues: CASSQRDGYYGYTF. The rearrangement joins TRBV5-1 to TRBJ1-2; a possible D gene is TRBD1 (5 bases). The CDR3 runs to 14 residues. Germline loops: CDR1 SGHRS, CDR2 YFSETQ. Between the trimmed V and J ends, which lost 4 bases and 3 bases, there was a span of 13 bases.

J is TRBJ1-2 and V is TRBV7-9; D gene ambiguous. The CDR3 sequence is 12 residues long. Trimming stripped 5 bases from V and 0 bases from J, with 4 bases between. Germline CDR1 reads SEHNR; CDR2 reads FQNEAQ (reference sequence). This chain's CDR3 is CASSQTNYGYTF. The DNA for the CDR3 is TGTGCCAGCAGCCAAACTAACTATGGCTACACCTTC. The variable domain in full, completed from reference TRBV7-9 and TRBJ1-2, reads DTGVSQNPRHKITKRGQNVTFRCDPISEHNRLYWYRQTLGQGPEFLTYFQNEAQLEKSRLLSDRFSAERPKGSFSTLEIQRTEQGDSAMYLCASSQTNYGYTFGSGTRLTVV.

This clonotype was observed at least ten times. The chain couples TRBV25-1 to TRBJ2-3; D is undetermined. The V gene's germline CDR1 is MGHDK and CDR2 SYGVNS. The CDR3 length is 15 residues. Trimming pared 2 bases from V and 6 bases from J, leaving 15 bases between. Here the CDR3 DNA reads TGTGCCAGCAGTGAAATGGGGTCCCGATCGGATACGCAGTATTTT. Protein: CASSEMGSRSDTQYF.

There are many counts of this clonotype. The chain is built from TRBV28 and TRBJ2-1; 10 nucleotides match TRBD1. V was clipped by 6 bases and J by 1 base; unmatched bases: 6. This CDR3 is built from 16 residues. Germline V gene lookup returns CDR1 MDHEN and CDR2 SYDVKM. CDR3 protein: CASSPGQGVSYNEQFF. Written as DNA, the CDR3 is TGTGCCAGCAGCCCCGGACAGGGGGTGTCCTACAATGAGCAGTTCTTC.

The CDR3 loop reads CSARSTVAHQEAFF. CDR3 nucleotides: TGCAGTGCTAGAAGCACAGTAGCCCATCAAGAAGCTTTCTTT. The V and J genes are TRBV20-1 and TRBJ1-1; the D is unclear. Germline V gene sequence: CDR1 DFQATT, CDR2 SNEGSKA (reference sequence). The CDR3 has 14 residues. Between the trimmed V and J ends, which lost 2 bases and 8 bases, there was a span of 18 bases.